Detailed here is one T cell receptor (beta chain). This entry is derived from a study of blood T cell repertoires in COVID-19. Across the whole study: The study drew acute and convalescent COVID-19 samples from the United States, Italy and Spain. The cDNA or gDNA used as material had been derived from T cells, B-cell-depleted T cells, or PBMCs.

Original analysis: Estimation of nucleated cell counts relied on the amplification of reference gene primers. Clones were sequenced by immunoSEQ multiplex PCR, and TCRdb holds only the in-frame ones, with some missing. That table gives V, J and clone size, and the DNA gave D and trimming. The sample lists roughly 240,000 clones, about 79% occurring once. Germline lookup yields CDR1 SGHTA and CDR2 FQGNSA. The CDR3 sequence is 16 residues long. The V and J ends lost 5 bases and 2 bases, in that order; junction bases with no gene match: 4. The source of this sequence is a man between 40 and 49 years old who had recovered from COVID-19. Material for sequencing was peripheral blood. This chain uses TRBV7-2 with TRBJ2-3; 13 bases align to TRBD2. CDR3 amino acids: CASSPGLAGPTDTQYF. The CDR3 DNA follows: TGTGCCAGCAGCCCGGGACTAGCGGGGCCCACAGATACGCAGTATTTT. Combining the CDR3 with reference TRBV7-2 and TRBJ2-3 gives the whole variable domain GAGVSQSPSNKVTEKGKDVELRCDPISGHTALYWYRQSLGQGLEFLIYFQGNSAPDKSGLPSDRFSAERTGGSVSTLTIQRTQQEDSAVYLCASSPGLAGPTDTQYFGPGTRLTVL.